What follows are 27 T cell receptor beta chains derived from one specimen sequenced in a study of T-cell memory formation after mild COVID-19. Via MiXCR, TCRdb re-called the 5' RACE reads, giving one row per CDR3 protein. The repertoire holds roughly 80,000 distinct CDR3 sequences, with around 25% as singletons. Specimen: PBMCs or a T cell subset sorted from them (not recorded which). These receptors were obtained from a man aged 18 to 30 who had mild COVID-19 (a few samples of this study predate the infection). Cell type and time point are not known.

The J gene is TRBJ1-1, the V gene TRBV5-4; 8 nucleotides line up with TRBD1. The CDR3 length is 14 residues. V shed 4 bases and J 11 bases; nucleotides not matched to a gene: 13. Germline CDR1 and CDR2: SGHNT and YYREEE (reference sequence). CDR3 in amino acids: CASSVTDRGRVAFF. The CDR3 coding sequence is TGTGCCAGCAGCGTAACAGACAGGGGAAGGGTGGCTTTCTTT.

The V call is TRBV5-1, the J call TRBJ2-7; the D gene could be TRBD1 or TRBD2 (5 bases each). Trimming took off 4 bases at V and 4 bases at J, with 18 bases between the two ends. Looked up from germline, CDR1 is SGHRS and CDR2 is YFSETQ. CDR3 size: 15 residues. The CDR3 sequence: CASSPTGTDGYEQYF. CDR3 coding DNA: TGCGCCAGCAGCCCGACGGGGACGGACGGGTACGAGCAGTACTTC.

As regards this clonotype: A read error is possible here, since a much larger clone lies one base away. The rearrangement links TRBV27 to TRBJ1-1; unclear D gene. Deletions cut 4 bases from V and 1 base from J, with 7 bases between. Germline values: CDR1 MNHEY, CDR2 SMNVEV (reference sequence). The CDR3 has 13 residues. CDR3 DNA sequence: TGTGCCAGCAGTTATGCTGAGAACACTGAAGCTTTCTTT. Translation: CASSYAENTEAFF.

This clonotype has just a few counts. This chain uses TRBV6-5 with TRBJ2-7; D is possibly TRBD2 (6 bases). Trimming took off 6 bases at V and 2 bases at J, with 14 bases between the two ends. There are 14 residues in the CDR3. Germline-derived CDR1 and CDR2 are MNHEY and SVGAGI. This chain's CDR3 is CASRPRDFTYEQYF. The CDR3 DNA follows: TGTGCCAGCAGACCCCGGGACTTTACCTACGAGCAGTACTTC.

This clonotype was seen only a few times. The genes are TRBV27 and TRBJ1-5; 9 bases align to TRBD1. The CDR3 has 14 residues. The germline V gene encodes CDR1 MNHEY and CDR2 SMNVEV (reference sequence). Trimming took 3 bases from V and 6 from J; bases not matched to a gene: 3. The CDR3 DNA is TGTGCCAGCAGTTTGGGACAGGGTGGTCAGCCCCAGCATTTT. Amino acids: CASSLGQGGQPQHF.

This clonotype turned up a few times. V and J are TRBV7-6 and TRBJ2-7, with TRBD2 identical over 12 bases. J gave up 4 bases and V 4 bases, and 5 bases lay outside the gene matches. Germline V gives CDR1 SGHVS, CDR2 FNYEAQ. CDR3 length: 15 residues. The CDR3 reads CASSSLTSGGYEQYF. The CDR3 DNA reads as TGTGCCAGCAGCTCCCTGACTAGCGGGGGTTACGAGCAGTACTTC. The full variable domain, its missing parts supplied by reference TRBV7-6 and TRBJ2-7, is GAGVSQSPRYKVTKRGQDVALRCDPISGHVSLYWYRQALGQGPEFLTYFNYEAQQDKSGLPNDRFSAERPEGSISTLTIQRTEQRDSAMYRCASSSLTSGGYEQYFGPGTRLTVT.

V and J are TRBV29-1 and TRBJ2-1; 11 positions match TRBD2. This CDR3 is 15 amino acids long. CDR1 and CDR2 (germline): SQVTM, ANQGSEA. Germline trimming cut 3 bases from V and 7 bases from J; bases unmatched to any gene: 8. CDR3 sequence (DNA): TGCAGCGTTGATGGGCTAGCGGGGGGATGGAATGAGCAGTTCTTC. This encodes CSVDGLAGGWNEQFF.

This clonotype occurred a few times. The CDR3 nucleotides read TGTGCCAGCAGCCCCGCCTCAGGGACCAGCACAGATACGCAGTATTTT. Encoded protein: CASSPASGTSTDTQYF. The rearrangement joins TRBV7-9 to TRBJ2-3; D possibly uses TRBD1 or TRBD2 (5 bases each). Germline values: CDR1 SEHNR, CDR2 FQNEAQ (reference sequence). V lost 5 bases and J lost 0, with 15 bases in between. The CDR3 extends over 16 amino acids.

This clonotype has a handful of counts. This chain uses TRBV9 with TRBJ1-2; perhaps TRBD1 as D (5 bases). Germline-derived CDR1 and CDR2 are SGDLS and YYNGEE. Trimming took 3 bases from V and 4 from J, leaving 22 bases between them. This CDR3 has 17 residues. The CDR3 here is CASSGYGDSTEPYGYTF. CDR3 in DNA: TGTGCCAGCAGCGGTTACGGGGACTCCACGGAGCCCTATGGCTACACCTTC.

This clonotype has more than one count but fewer than ten. This chain links TRBV4-1 with TRBJ1-1; the D is unclear. V gave up 4 bases and J gave up 5 bases, with 14 bases separating them. Germline V CDR1 and CDR2: MGHRA, YSYEKL. This CDR3 contains 14 residues. CDR3 nucleotides: TGCGCCAGCAGCCGGACCCACATAACGACTGAAGCTTTCTTT. This gives the protein CASSRTHITTEAFF.

This clonotype was picked up a small number of times. The CDR3 region is CSARRGDKAEAFF. DNA of the CDR3: TGCAGTGCTAGGCGAGGGGATAAAGCTGAAGCTTTCTTT. V gene TRBV20-1 combines with J gene TRBJ1-1; tentatively, D is TRBD1 (5 bases). The V gene's germline CDR1 is DFQATT and CDR2 SNEGSKA (reference sequence). CDR3 length equals 13 residues. The V and J ends lost 3 bases and 6 bases respectively, with 14 bases between them.

This clonotype was picked up a small number of times. The gene calls are TRBV9 and TRBJ2-3, with D hard to call. The germline V gene has CDR1 SGDLS and CDR2 YYNGEE. V was pared by 0 bases and J by 6 bases, with 17 bases between. The CDR3 extends over 16 amino acids. Here the CDR3 reads CASSVAGRAFVDTQYF. The CDR3 nucleotides read TGTGCCAGCAGCGTAGCTGGACGGGCGTTCGTGGATACGCAGTATTTT.

The CDR3 nucleotides read TGTGCCAGCAGCTTACGGACAGGGGCTACTGGCTACACCTTC. Its translation: CASSLRTGATGYTF. The chain couples TRBV7-2 to TRBJ1-2; TRBD1 matches at 9 bases. From germline, CDR1 is SGHTA and CDR2 FQGNSA. V was clipped by 2 bases and J by 7 bases; unmatched bases: 5. The CDR3 is 14 amino acids.

The chain recombines TRBV12-3 or TRBV12-4 with TRBJ2-1; 13 nucleotides agree with TRBD2. CDR3 length: 15 residues. The V gene end was trimmed by 6 bases and the J gene end by 8 bases; junction bases not matched to a gene: 7. CDR3 protein: CASRPGTSGADEQFF. The CDR3 DNA follows: TGTGCCAGCAGGCCTGGGACTAGCGGGGCCGATGAGCAGTTCTTC.

This chain connects TRBV12-3 or TRBV12-4 to TRBJ2-2, with 7 nucleotides matching TRBD2. The CDR3 runs 14 residues. J gave up 7 bases and V 6 bases, and 8 bases lay outside the gene matches. CDR3: CASSPRGDGGELFF. The CDR3 region has the DNA TGTGCCAGCAGCCCCCGGGGGGACGGCGGGGAGCTGTTTTTT.

This clonotype occurred a few times. The chain has TRBV10-3 and TRBJ2-5, with 9 bases that match TRBD2. The CDR3 consists of 15 residues. The J segment lost 4 bases and the V segment lost 3 bases, leaving 6 bases of the junction unmatched. Germline V gene data show CDR1 as ENHRY and CDR2 as SYGVKD. The DNA for the CDR3 is TGTGCCATCAGTGATCCAGCGGGGGGCCTAGAGACCCAGTACTTC. It codes for CAISDPAGGLETQYF.

V and J are TRBV19 and TRBJ1-1; the match to TRBD1 covers 9 bases. V lost 8 bases to trimming and J lost 0 bases; unmatched junction nucleotides: 4. Germline V gene sequence: CDR1 LNHDA, CDR2 SQIVND (reference sequence). The CDR3 covers 14 residues. The CDR3 DNA follows: TGTGCCAGTGCGAACAGGGGGCTGAACACTGAAGCTTTCTTT. Amino acids: CASANRGLNTEAFF.

This clonotype has more than one count but fewer than ten. The chain is built from TRBV10-3 and TRBJ2-1, with TRBD2 matching over 8 bases. Germline-derived CDR1 and CDR2 are ENHRY and SYGVKD. J gave up 5 bases and V 3 bases, and 12 bases lay outside the gene matches. This CDR3 is 17 amino acids long. CDR3 DNA: TGTGCCATCAGTGACCCTCTGGGTAGCGGGGCCAACAATGAGCAGTTCTTC. Translated, it gives CAISDPLGSGANNEQFF.

The V gene is TRBV2, the J gene TRBJ2-7, with 9 bases matching TRBD1. This CDR3 region has 16 residues. Trimming removed 3 bases from V and 0 bases from J; junction bases left unmatched: 6. Germline assignment: CDR1 SNHLY and CDR2 FYNNEI. This CDR3 reads CASSDPGTGHSYEQYF. DNA for the CDR3: TGTGCCAGCAGTGATCCGGGGACAGGGCACTCCTACGAGCAGTACTTC. The variable domain in full, with the rest retrieved from reference TRBV2 and TRBJ2-7, is EPEVTQTPSHQVTQMGQEVILRCVPISNHLYFYWYRQILGQKVEFLVSFYNNEISEKSEIFDDQFSVERPDGSNFTLKIRSTKLEDSAMYFCASSDPGTGHSYEQYFGPGTRLTVT.

The CDR3 region is CASSPYRGEKLFF. CDR3 nucleotide sequence: TGTGCCAGCAGCCCTTACAGAGGTGAAAAACTGTTTTTT. The chain has TRBV7-9 and TRBJ1-4; no firm D call. Germline CDR1 reads SEHNR; CDR2 reads FQNEAQ (reference sequence). The CDR3 runs to 13 residues. Trimming took 5 bases from V and 7 from J, leaving 11 bases between them. Filled out from reference TRBV7-9 and TRBJ1-4, the complete variable domain reads DTGVSQNPRHKITKRGQNVTFRCDPISEHNRLYWYRQTLGQGPEFLTYFQNEAQLEKSRLLSDRFSAERPKGSFSTLEIQRTEQGDSAMYLCASSPYRGEKLFFGSGTQLSVL.

This clonotype was seen only a few times. The chain is built from TRBV19 and TRBJ1-1, with TRBD1 as a possible D gene (5 bases). V gave up 3 bases and J gave up 7 bases, with 9 bases separating them. The germline V gene encodes CDR1 LNHDA and CDR2 SQIVND (reference sequence). The length of the CDR3 is 12 residues. CDR3 in DNA: TGTGCCAGTAGTATGGCAGGGATTGAAGCTTTCTTT. It codes for CASSMAGIEAFF.

This clonotype has only a few counts. The chain uses TRBV4-1 and TRBJ2-3; 8 bases are shared with TRBD2. Germline lookup yields CDR1 MGHRA and CDR2 YSYEKL. The trim removed 4 bases at V and 4 bases at J, leaving 7 bases unmatched. The CDR3 is 15 amino acids. DNA of the CDR3: TGCGCCAGCAGCCGGGGACTAGGGAGCGCAGATACGCAGTATTTT. Protein sequence: CASSRGLGSADTQYF.

This clonotype was seen only a few times. Mismatch with germline at one junction end may stem from a read error. This chain joins TRBV7-7 and TRBJ2-2; weak D call: TRBD1 (5 bases). Germline V CDR1 and CDR2: SSHAT, FNYEAQ (reference sequence). The CDR3 extends over 15 amino acids. The CDR3 DNA reads TGTGCTAGCAGCCGGACCCCCAGGGAAACAGGGGAGCTGTTTTTT. As protein: CASSRTPRETGELFF.

There are a few counts of this clonotype. V and J are TRBV29-1 and TRBJ2-1; 9 bases map to TRBD2. This CDR3 contains 17 residues. CDR1 is SQVTM, CDR2 ANQGSEA, per germline. With V trimmed by 4 bases and J by 0 bases, 10 bases remained unmatched. CDR3: CSVAGLAGHTSYNEQFF. Here the CDR3 DNA reads TGCAGCGTTGCCGGCCTAGCGGGGCACACCTCCTACAATGAGCAGTTCTTC.

The chain joins TRBV2 to TRBJ2-6; the D gene could be TRBD1 or TRBD2 (5 bases each). Trimming stripped 7 bases from V and 0 bases from J, with 13 bases between. CDR3 length equals 16 residues. CDR1 and CDR2 from the germline V gene are SNHLY and FYNNEI. CDR3 DNA sequence: TGTGCCAGCATCGGACGGGACGACTCTGGGGCCAACGTCCTGACTTTC. Translating it yields CASIGRDDSGANVLTF. The full variable domain, rest sourced from reference TRBV2 and TRBJ2-6, is EPEVTQTPSHQVTQMGQEVILRCVPISNHLYFYWYRQILGQKVEFLVSFYNNEISEKSEIFDDQFSVERPDGSNFTLKIRSTKLEDSAMYFCASIGRDDSGANVLTFGAGSRLTVL.

The chain recombines TRBV14 with TRBJ2-3; 10 nucleotides match TRBD2. The CDR3 has 16 amino acids. V was clipped by 4 bases and J by 4 bases; unmatched bases: 8. CDR1 and CDR2 (germline): SGHDN, FVKESK. CDR3 residues: CASSPLAGVLADTQYF. The DNA for the CDR3 is TGTGCCAGCAGCCCCCTAGCGGGGGTGCTGGCAGATACGCAGTATTTT.

This clonotype was counted a few times. The V call is TRBV14, the J call TRBJ2-5; no reliable D call. V lost 0 bases and J lost 2, with 13 bases in between. Germline assignment: CDR1 SGHDN and CDR2 FVKESK. The length of the CDR3 is 16 residues. This CDR3 is CASSQDGIPIQETQYF. The CDR3 DNA is TGTGCCAGCAGCCAAGATGGGATACCGATACAAGAGACCCAGTACTTC.